The 9 T cell receptor beta chains reported below all come from one sample, sequenced in a study of T cells in Graves' hyperthyroidism and ophthalmopathy. The investigators amplified TCR beta CDR3 regions from RNA transcripts. HTBI primers were employed in a first-round RT-PCR of the TCR CDR3. TCRdb re-analysed the multiplex PCR reads in MiXCR, keeping a single row per CDR3 protein. This sample has a few hundred thousand distinct CDR3 sequences, with about 16% found just once. The source material was blood. These receptors came from a woman in her 40s with Graves' ophthalmopathy.

The chain joins TRBV6-1 to TRBJ2-1; 10 bases match TRBD2. The CDR3 runs to 15 residues. With 7 bases clipped from V and 5 bases from J, the junction kept 8 bases outside the gene matches. Germline-derived CDR1 and CDR2 are MNHNS and SASEGT. CDR3 nucleotides: TGTGCCAGCACCTCTGGGCTAGCGGGGGACAATGAGCAGTTCTTC. The encoded protein is CASTSGLAGDNEQFF.

Concerning this clonotype: Being one base from a much bigger clone, this may be a read error. The V call is TRBV18, the J call TRBJ2-1; the D gene could be TRBD1 or TRBD2 (5 bases each). In germline, CDR1 is KGHSH, CDR2 LQKENI. This CDR3 has 14 amino acids. CDR3 sequence: CASSPYRDGNEQSF. CDR3 sequence (DNA): TGTGCCAGCTCACCGTACCGGGACGGCAATGAGCAGTCCTTC. The variable domain in full, completed from reference TRBV18 and TRBJ2-1, reads NAGVMQNPRHLVRRRGQEARLRCSPMKGHSHVYWYRQLPEEGLKFMVYLQKENIIDESGMPKERFSAEFPKEGPSILRIQQVVRGDSAAYFCASSPYRDGNEQSFGPGTRLTVL.

This clonotype was observed a handful of times. The chain uses TRBV9 and TRBJ1-3; the D gene is possibly TRBD1 (6 bases). Between the trimmed V and J ends, which lost 3 bases and 0 bases, there was a span of 16 bases. The length of the CDR3 is 17 residues. Germline lookup yields CDR1 SGDLS and CDR2 YYNGEE. CDR3 bases: TGTGCCAGCAGCGGCCACCGTGAAGGGGGCTCTGGAAACACCATATATTTT. Its protein product is CASSGHREGGSGNTIYF.

The table lists this clonotype with many counts. The V call is TRBV7-8, the J call TRBJ1-5; a possible D gene is TRBD1 (5 bases). The V gene's germline CDR1 is SGHVS and CDR2 FQNEAQ. The CDR3 runs 17 residues. V lost 4 bases, J lost 1 base, and 17 bases lay in between. The CDR3 here is CASSSLLGGRSNQPQHF. In DNA, the CDR3 is TGTGCCAGCAGCTCCCTTCTGGGGGGTCGGAGCAATCAGCCCCAGCATTTT.

This clonotype was counted many times. V usage is TRBV2 and J usage is TRBJ1-1; D perhaps matches TRBD1 (5 bases). The germline V gene encodes CDR1 SNHLY and CDR2 FYNNEI. CDR3 length: 16 residues. V was trimmed by 3 bases and J by 1 base, leaving 15 bases between them. The CDR3 loop is CASSDGVGPSNTEAFF. The CDR3 DNA is TGTGCCAGCAGTGATGGGGTGGGACCTTCGAACACTGAAGCTTTCTTT.

The chain combines TRBV2 with TRBJ2-1, with D possibly matching TRBD2 (5 bases). Germline CDR1 SNHLY, CDR2 FYNNEI. V was pared by 1 base and J by 5 bases, with 15 bases between. This CDR3 comprises 16 residues. The CDR3 region has the DNA TGTGCCAGCAGTGAAGGGGGTAACCTACTAGACAATGAGCAGTTCTTC. Protein product: CASSEGGNLLDNEQFF. Complete variable domain (other parts from reference TRBV2 and TRBJ2-1): EPEVTQTPSHQVTQMGQEVILRCVPISNHLYFYWYRQILGQKVEFLVSFYNNEISEKSEIFDDQFSVERPDGSNFTLKIRSTKLEDSAMYFCASSEGGNLLDNEQFFGPGTRLTVL.

Ten or more counts support this clonotype. The chain employs TRBV20-1 and TRBJ1-1; unclear D gene. Trimming removed 3 bases at V and 1 base at J, with 3 bases between. Germline CDR1 and CDR2: DFQATT and SNEGSKA (reference sequence). This CDR3 has 11 residues. CDR3 protein: CSASENTEAFF. CDR3 DNA sequence: TGCAGTGCTAGTGAGAACACTGAAGCTTTCTTT.

The chain is built from TRBV27 and TRBJ2-7; tentative D call: TRBD2 (6 bases). Germline CDR1 MNHEY, CDR2 SMNVEV (reference sequence). The CDR3 extends over 15 amino acids. V shed 6 bases and J shed 3 bases, with 18 bases lying between them. The DNA of the CDR3 is TGTGCCAGCAGCCCTGGGGACTCCCTGCTCTACGAGCAGTACTTC. Its translation: CASSPGDSLLYEQYF.

The rearrangement uses TRBV28 and TRBJ1-2; 7 positions agree with TRBD1. The germline gives CDR1 MDHEN, CDR2 SYDVKM. The CDR3 is 12 residues long. V lost 6 bases to trimming and J lost 7 bases; unmatched junction nucleotides: 5. CDR3 region: CASRTGAGGYTF. The DNA of the CDR3 is TGTGCCAGCAGAACAGGGGCGGGTGGCTACACCTTC.